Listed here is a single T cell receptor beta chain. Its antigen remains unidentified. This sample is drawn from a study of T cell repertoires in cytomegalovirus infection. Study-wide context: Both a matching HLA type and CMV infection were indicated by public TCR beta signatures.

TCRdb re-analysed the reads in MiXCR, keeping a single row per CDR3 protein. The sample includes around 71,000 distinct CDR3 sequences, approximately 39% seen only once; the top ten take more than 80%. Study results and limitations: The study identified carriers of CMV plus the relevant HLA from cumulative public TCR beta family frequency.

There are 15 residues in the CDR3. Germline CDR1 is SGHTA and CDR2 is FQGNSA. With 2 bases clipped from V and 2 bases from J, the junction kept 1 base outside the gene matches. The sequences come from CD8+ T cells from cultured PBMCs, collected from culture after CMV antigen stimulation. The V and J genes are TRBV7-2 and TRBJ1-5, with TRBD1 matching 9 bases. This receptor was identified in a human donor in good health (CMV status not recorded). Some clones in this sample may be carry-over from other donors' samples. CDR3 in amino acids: CASSLWTGGNQPQHF. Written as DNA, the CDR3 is TGTGCCAGCAGCTTATGGACAGGGGGCAATCAGCCCCAGCATTTT. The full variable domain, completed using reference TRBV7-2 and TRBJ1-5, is GAGVSQSPSNKVTEKGKDVELRCDPISGHTALYWYRQSLGQGLEFLIYFQGNSAPDKSGLPSDRFSAERTGGSVSTLTIQRTQQEDSAVYLCASSLWTGGNQPQHFGDGTRLSIL.